This T cell receptor beta chain was documented in a study of OX40 agonist ivuxolimab in advanced cancers. The overall study: Hepatocellular carcinoma, melanoma, renal cell or head and neck cancer occurred in dose-escalation patients. Patients achieving partial responses numbered three: one hepatocellular carcinoma case and two cutaneous melanoma cases.

Findings and limits, study-wide: Antigen specificity was not determined for the expanded peripheral T cells.

The V end lost 1 base, the J end lost 6 bases, and 10 bases lay between the germline ends. The CDR3 totals 15 residues. Germline V gene lookup returns CDR1 LGHNA and CDR2 YSLEER. Using immunoSEQ multiplex PCR, the repertoire was profiled, and TCRdb retains in-frame clones only, with some absent. The sample holds over 100,000 clones, approximately 92% seen once. This clone was seen more than once but under ten times. Its antigen is unidentified. The TCR comes from an adult with an advanced solid tumor such as melanoma, head and neck, liver or kidney cancer. The source material was CD4+ or CD8+ T cells sorted from blood, sampled in a trial of the OX40 agonist ivuxolimab. The genes are TRBV4-3 and TRBJ1-6; D is ambiguous. Here the CDR3 reads CASSQAPLGNSPLHF. The CDR3 coding sequence is TGCGCCAGCAGCCAAGCGCCTTTGGGTAATTCACCCCTCCACTTT.